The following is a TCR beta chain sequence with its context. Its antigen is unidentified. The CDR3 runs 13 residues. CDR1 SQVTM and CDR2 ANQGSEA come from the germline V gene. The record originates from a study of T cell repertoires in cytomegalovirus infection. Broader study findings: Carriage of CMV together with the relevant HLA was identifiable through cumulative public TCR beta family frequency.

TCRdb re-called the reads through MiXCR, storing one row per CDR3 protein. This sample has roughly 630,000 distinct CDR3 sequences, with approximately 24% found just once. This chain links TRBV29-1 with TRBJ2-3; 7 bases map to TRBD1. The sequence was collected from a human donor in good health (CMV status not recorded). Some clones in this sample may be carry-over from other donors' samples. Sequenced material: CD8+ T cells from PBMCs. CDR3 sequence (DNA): TGCATCACTTCCGGGGACAGAGAAGATACGCAGTATTTT. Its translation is CITSGDREDTQYF.